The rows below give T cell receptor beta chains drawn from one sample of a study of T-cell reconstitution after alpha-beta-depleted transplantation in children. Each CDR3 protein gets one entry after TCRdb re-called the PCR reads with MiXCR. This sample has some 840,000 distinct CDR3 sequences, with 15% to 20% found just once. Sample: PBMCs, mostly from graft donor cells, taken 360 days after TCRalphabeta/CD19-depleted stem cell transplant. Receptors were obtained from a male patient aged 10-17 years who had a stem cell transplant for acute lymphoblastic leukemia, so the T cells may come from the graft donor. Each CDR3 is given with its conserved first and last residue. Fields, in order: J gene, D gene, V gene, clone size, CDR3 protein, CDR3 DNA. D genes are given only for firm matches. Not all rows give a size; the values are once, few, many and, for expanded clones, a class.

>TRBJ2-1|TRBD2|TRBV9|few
CASSVGEGGGTHEQFF
TGTGCCAGCAGCGTAGGCGAGGGCGGGGGGACCCATGAGCAGTTCTTC
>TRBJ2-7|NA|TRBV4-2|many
CASSPGRIYEQYF
TGTGCCAGCAGCCCAGGACGGATCTACGAGCAGTACTTC
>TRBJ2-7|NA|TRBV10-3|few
CAISFGPGDYEQYF
TGTGCCATCAGTTTCGGCCCAGGTGACTACGAGCAGTACTTC
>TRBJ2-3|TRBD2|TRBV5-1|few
CASSLVRLAATDTQYF
TGCGCCAGCAGCTTGGTCCGACTAGCGGCCACAGATACGCAGTATTTT
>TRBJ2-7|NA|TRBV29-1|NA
CSVVPRGRAYEQYF
TGCAGCGTTGTTCCCCGCGGTCGGGCCTACGAGCAGTACTTC
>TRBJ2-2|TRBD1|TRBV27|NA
CASKRGQGVTGELFF
TGTGCCAGCAAACGAGGACAGGGGGTTACCGGGGAGCTGTTTTTT
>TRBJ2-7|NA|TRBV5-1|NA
CASSPGTDEYEQYF
TGCGCCAGCAGCCCCGGGACTGATGAGTACGAGCAGTACTTC
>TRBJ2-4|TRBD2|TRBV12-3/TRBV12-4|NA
CASSSRTSKGPIQYF
TGTGCCAGCAGTTCGAGGACTAGCAAGGGACCCATTCAGTACTTC
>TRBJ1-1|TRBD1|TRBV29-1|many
CSVIPLLNRGWKTEAFF
TGCAGCGTTATACCCCTTCTGAACAGGGGGTGGAAAACTGAAGCTTTCTTT
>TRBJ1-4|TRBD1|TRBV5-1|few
CASSDPLDRGVTNEKLFF
TGCGCCAGCAGCGACCCACTCGACAGGGGTGTAACTAATGAAAAACTGTTTTTT